This record looks at one T cell receptor (beta chain) sequence and its context. No antigen is known for it. The germline V and J ends were trimmed by 1 base and 3 bases, with 12 bases remaining between them. This CDR3 is built from 15 residues. CDR1 SGHDN and CDR2 FVKESK come from the germline V gene. This sample was taken from a study of tumor-infiltrating lymphocytes in primary liver carcinoma. Study-level information: Productive TCRbeta read yields ran from roughly 3.9 to 6.8 million per sample and were similar between tissues. Notes on the study in general: Researchers found tumor-adjacent and tumor-blood pairs overlapped less than tumor region pairs. Being bulk and unsorted, samples allowed no CD4+ and CD8+ repertoire comparison.

The investigators made TCR beta cDNA from about 510 ng total RNA, using a constant-region primer. Construction of TCR beta libraries relied on three successive nested multiplex PCR rounds employing slightly modified ARM-PCR. The opening two PCR rounds, roughly 11 cycles each, paired TRBV1-TRBV30 forward primers with a C-beta reverse primer. TCRdb recomputed calls from the multiplex PCR reads with MiXCR, one row per CDR3 protein. In the table there are about 320,000 distinct CDR3 sequences, more than 55% of which are singletons. Unsorted whole blood yielded blood RNA, and germline DNA was extracted as well. A roughly 4-milliliter peripheral blood sample was collected before surgery.

The receptor's source is a woman in her 30s with primary liver carcinoma and hepatitis B virus infection. The chain links TRBV14 to TRBJ1-1; D might be TRBD1 (5 bases). Sequencing was carried out using peripheral blood. The CDR3 DNA is TGTGCCAGCAGCCAAGTCCTCGGGGCGTACACTGAAGCTTTCTTT. Its protein is CASSQVLGAYTEAFF.